Listed below are T cell receptor beta chains from one sample, sequenced in a study of tumor and adjacent non-tumor tissue in lung cancer. One entry per CDR3 protein, called by TCRdb with MiXCR from the multiplex PCR reads. The table includes about 110,000 distinct CDR3 sequences, 62% detected once. Sequencing used distant non-tumor lung tissue. These receptors were collected from a man aged 60-69 years with non-small cell lung cancer. Both conserved end residues are part of each CDR3. The D gene is left open where the match is weak. Expanded clones are given a class, and other clones once, few, many or no size at all.

v_gene: TRBV6-2/TRBV6-3
d_gene: TRBD2
abundance: NA
j_gene: TRBJ2-1
CDR3aa: CANSLGLAGENEQFF
CDR3nt: TGTGCCAACAGTCTCGGACTAGCGGGAGAAAATGAGCAGTTCTTT

v_gene: TRBV5-1
d_gene: NA
abundance: NA
j_gene: TRBJ1-2
CDR3aa: CTSSRWIRPIYGYTF
CDR3nt: TGCACCAGCAGCCGATGGATAAGGCCCATCTATGGCTACACCTTC

v_gene: TRBV30
d_gene: NA
abundance: NA
j_gene: TRBJ1-1
CDR3aa: CAWNRGEVNTKAFF
CDR3nt: TGTGCCTGGAATCGGGGGGAAGTGAACACTAAAGCTTTCTTT

v_gene: TRBV18
d_gene: TRBD1
abundance: few
j_gene: TRBJ1-1
CDR3aa: CASSPSGGPGEAFF
CDR3nt: TGTGCCAGCTCACCATCAGGGGGTCCAGGGGAGGCTTTCTTT

v_gene: TRBV4-2
d_gene: TRBD2
abundance: NA
j_gene: TRBJ2-2
CDR3aa: CAGSQGASGESGELFF
CDR3nt: TGTGCCGGCAGCCAAGGGGCTAGCGGGGAGTCCGGGGAGCTGTTTTTT

v_gene: TRBV11-1
d_gene: TRBD1
abundance: NA
j_gene: TRBJ1-2
CDR3aa: CASSFRTGIYYGYTF
CDR3nt: TGTGCCAGCAGCTTTCGGACAGGGATCTATTATGGCTACACCTTC

v_gene: TRBV28
d_gene: TRBD2
abundance: many
j_gene: TRBJ2-1
CDR3aa: CASRPLSGILNNEQFF
CDR3nt: TGTGCCAGCAGGCCCCTGAGCGGGATTCTCAACAATGAGCAGTTCTTC

v_gene: TRBV4-2
d_gene: NA
abundance: once
j_gene: TRBJ2-4
CDR3aa: CASSQAQANGSLAKNTQYF
CDR3nt: TGTGCCAGCAGCCAAGCGCAGGCTAACGGATCGCTAGCCAAAAACACTCAGTACTTC

v_gene: TRBV7-6
d_gene: TRBD1
abundance: NA
j_gene: TRBJ2-7
CDR3aa: CAGSTGQGKAYEQYF
CDR3nt: TGTGCCGGCAGCACCGGACAGGGGAAGGCCTACGAGCAGTACTTC

v_gene: TRBV29-1
d_gene: TRBD1
abundance: NA
j_gene: TRBJ2-3
CDR3aa: CSATGQGVADTQYF
CDR3nt: TGCAGCGCTACGGGACAGGGGGTTGCAGATACGCAGTACTTT

v_gene: TRBV5-1
d_gene: TRBD2
abundance: NA
j_gene: TRBJ2-1
CDR3aa: CASSSGAGGPSGPNEQFF
CDR3nt: TGCGCCAGCAGCTCTGGAGCGGGAGGGCCCTCCGGGCCGAATGAGCAGTTCTTC

v_gene: TRBV20-1
d_gene: TRBD1
abundance: few
j_gene: TRBJ1-1
CDR3aa: CSATPQGLNTEAFF
CDR3nt: TGCAGTGCTACGCCACAGGGGTTGAACACTGAAGCTTTCTTT

v_gene: TRBV12-3/TRBV12-4
d_gene: NA
abundance: NA
j_gene: TRBJ2-5
CDR3aa: CANSNTETRYF
CDR3nt: TGTGCCAACAGCAATACTGAGACCCGGTACTTC

v_gene: TRBV7-8
d_gene: NA
abundance: NA
j_gene: TRBJ2-2
CDR3aa: CASISGTDTGELFF
CDR3nt: TGTGCCAGCATATCGGGAACGGACACCGGGGAGCTGTTTTTT

v_gene: TRBV11-2
d_gene: NA
abundance: NA
j_gene: TRBJ2-1
CDR3aa: CAGSLHVRDWASYNEQFF
CDR3nt: TGTGCCGGGAGCTTACATGTGCGGGACTGGGCCTCCTACAATGAGCAGTTCTTC

v_gene: TRBV6-1
d_gene: NA
abundance: NA
j_gene: TRBJ1-4
CDR3aa: CASSGAGLHQKLFF
CDR3nt: TGTGCCAGCTCTGGCGCAGGGTTACACCAAAAACTGTTTTTT

v_gene: TRBV12-3/TRBV12-4
d_gene: NA
abundance: many
j_gene: TRBJ2-3
CDR3aa: CASSLGSELDTQYF
CDR3nt: TGTGCCAGCAGTTTGGGTTCCGAGCTTGATACGCAGTATTTT

v_gene: TRBV20-1
d_gene: NA
abundance: many
j_gene: TRBJ1-5
CDR3aa: CSAGGAGGNQPQHF
CDR3nt: TGCAGTGCCGGTGGGGCGGGGGGCAATCAGCCCCAGCATTTT

v_gene: TRBV6-1
d_gene: NA
abundance: NA
j_gene: TRBJ2-7
CDR3aa: CASSIGYDHYF
CDR3nt: TGTGCCAGTAGTATCGGGTACGATCACTACTTC

v_gene: TRBV13
d_gene: NA
abundance: many
j_gene: TRBJ1-2
CDR3aa: CASKQGVEYGYTF
CDR3nt: TGTGCCAGCAAACAGGGAGTAGAGTATGGCTACACCTTC

v_gene: TRBV12-3/TRBV12-4
d_gene: NA
abundance: many
j_gene: TRBJ2-1
CDR3aa: CASSLGRNNEQFF
CDR3nt: TGTGCCAGCAGTTTGGGACGGAACAATGAGCAGTTCTTC

v_gene: TRBV2
d_gene: NA
abundance: NA
j_gene: TRBJ1-1
CDR3aa: CACSDGGVGDTEAFF
CDR3nt: TGTGCCTGCAGTGATGGAGGGGTGGGGGACACTGAAGCTTTCTTT

v_gene: TRBV6-1
d_gene: NA
abundance: many
j_gene: TRBJ2-5
CDR3aa: CASSALPPQGWETQYF
CDR3nt: TGTGCCAGCAGTGCACTCCCCCCTCAGGGCTGGGAGACCCAGTACTTC

v_gene: TRBV6-6
d_gene: NA
abundance: NA
j_gene: TRBJ1-1
CDR3aa: CASSYGALPNTVAFF
CDR3nt: TGTGCCAGCAGTTACGGAGCCCTCCCGAACACTGTAGCGTTCTTT

v_gene: TRBV20-1
d_gene: TRBD2
abundance: NA
j_gene: TRBJ2-5
CDR3aa: CNAKGTSGGRETQYF
CDR3nt: TGCAATGCTAAAGGGACTAGCGGGGGGCGGGAGACCCAGTACTTC

v_gene: TRBV29-1
d_gene: NA
abundance: NA
j_gene: TRBJ2-2
CDR3aa: CSAAATGELFF
CDR3nt: TGCAGCGCTGCGGCTACCGGGGAACTGTTTTTT

v_gene: TRBV7-9
d_gene: NA
abundance: few
j_gene: TRBJ2-3
CDR3aa: CASTRGGDRTDTQYF
CDR3nt: TGTGCCAGCACCCGCGGGGGCGACCGCACAGATACGCAGTATTTT

v_gene: TRBV7-8
d_gene: NA
abundance: NA
j_gene: TRBJ1-1
CDR3aa: CSSSLGAGAHTEAFF
CDR3nt: TGTTCCAGCAGCTTAGGGGCAGGGGCTCACACTGAAGCTTTCTTT

v_gene: TRBV4-1
d_gene: TRBD2
abundance: many
j_gene: TRBJ2-1
CDR3aa: CASSQKPGLAGGNLYNEQFF
CDR3nt: TGCGCCAGCAGCCAGAAGCCGGGACTAGCGGGAGGGAACCTCTACAATGAGCAGTTCTTC